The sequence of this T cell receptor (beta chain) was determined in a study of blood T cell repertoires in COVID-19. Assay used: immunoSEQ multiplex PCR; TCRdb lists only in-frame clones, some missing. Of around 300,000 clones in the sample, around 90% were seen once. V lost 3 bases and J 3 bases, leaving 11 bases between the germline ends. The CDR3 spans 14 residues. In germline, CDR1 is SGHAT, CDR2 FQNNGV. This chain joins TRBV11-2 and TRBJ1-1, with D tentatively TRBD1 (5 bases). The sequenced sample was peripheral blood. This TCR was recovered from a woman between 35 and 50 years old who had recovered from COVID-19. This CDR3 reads CASSFGGGYTEAFF. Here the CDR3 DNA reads TGTGCCAGCAGCTTTGGGGGGGGTTACACTGAAGCTTTCTTT.